This is a list of T cell receptor beta chains from one sample in a study of cytomegalovirus exposure and HLA in healthy donors. Measured with immunoSEQ multiplex PCR; TCRdb has only the in-frame clones, and not every one. The profile shows approximately 84,000 clones, roughly 70% of them singletons. The sample was PBMCs. These receptor sequences come from a middle-aged man in good health and CMV-seropositive. The CDR3 runs from the conserved cysteine through the conserved F or W. The D gene is left open where the match is weak. Size tells how often a clone was seen (once, few, many) or the class of an expanded clone, and some rows leave it out.

V	size	length	D	J	CDR3	DNA
TRBV7-9	NA	17	NA	TRBJ1-4	CASSPPQGLATNEKLFF	TGTGCCAGCAGCCCCCCCCAGGGACTTGCAACTAATGAAAAACTGTTTTTT
TRBV5-1	NA	15	TRBD1	TRBJ1-5	CASRETGGGNQPQHF	TGCGCCAGCAGGGAGACAGGGGGCGGCAATCAGCCCCAGCATTTT
TRBV9	NA	15	NA	TRBJ1-1	CASSVGRDPNTEAFF	TGTGCCAGCAGCGTAGGGAGGGATCCGAACACTGAAGCTTTCTTT
TRBV30	few	13	NA	TRBJ2-5	CAWSVFGQETQYF	TGTGCCTGGAGTGTTTTCGGGCAAGAGACCCAGTACTTC
TRBV2	NA	14	NA	TRBJ2-7	CASSERQGYYEQYF	TGTGCCAGCAGTGAGCGGCAGGGATACTACGAGCAGTACTTC
TRBV5-4	once	13	TRBD2	TRBJ2-7	CASSWGLAGEQYF	TGTGCCAGCAGCTGGGGACTAGCTGGCGAGCAGTACTTC
TRBV5-8	once	14	NA	TRBJ1-1	CASSLQPENTEAFF	TGTGCCAGCAGCTTGCAACCAGAGAACACTGAAGCTTTCTTT
TRBV4-3	NA	13	NA	TRBJ2-1	CASSQGPVFEQFF	TGCGCCAGCAGTCAAGGCCCAGTGTTTGAGCAGTTCTTC
TRBV10-3	NA	16	TRBD2	TRBJ2-3	CAISESKAGGRDTQYF	TGTGCCATCAGTGAGTCGAAGGCGGGGGGCAGAGATACGCAGTATTTT
TRBV7-6	NA	17	NA	TRBJ1-1	CASSVPNIQTGNTEAFF	TGTGCCAGCAGCGTCCCTAACATTCAAACAGGGAACACTGAAGCTTTCTTT
TRBV28	NA	13	TRBD2	TRBJ2-2	CASSLSGRGELFF	TGTGCCAGCAGTTTGAGCGGGAGAGGGGAGCTGTTTTTT
TRBV4-3	NA	16	TRBD1	TRBJ2-2	CASSLGQGGSTGELFF	TGCGCCAGCAGCCTCGGACAGGGAGGTTCCACCGGGGAGCTGTTTTTT
TRBV10-1	NA	15	TRBD2	TRBJ2-2	CASSEATGGTGELFF	TGCGCCAGCAGTGAGGCCACGGGGGGAACCGGGGAGCTGTTTTTT
TRBV7-6	NA	15	NA	TRBJ2-2	CASSLGPRGTGELFF	TGTGCCAGCAGCTTAGGACCCAGGGGAACCGGGGAGCTGTTTTTT